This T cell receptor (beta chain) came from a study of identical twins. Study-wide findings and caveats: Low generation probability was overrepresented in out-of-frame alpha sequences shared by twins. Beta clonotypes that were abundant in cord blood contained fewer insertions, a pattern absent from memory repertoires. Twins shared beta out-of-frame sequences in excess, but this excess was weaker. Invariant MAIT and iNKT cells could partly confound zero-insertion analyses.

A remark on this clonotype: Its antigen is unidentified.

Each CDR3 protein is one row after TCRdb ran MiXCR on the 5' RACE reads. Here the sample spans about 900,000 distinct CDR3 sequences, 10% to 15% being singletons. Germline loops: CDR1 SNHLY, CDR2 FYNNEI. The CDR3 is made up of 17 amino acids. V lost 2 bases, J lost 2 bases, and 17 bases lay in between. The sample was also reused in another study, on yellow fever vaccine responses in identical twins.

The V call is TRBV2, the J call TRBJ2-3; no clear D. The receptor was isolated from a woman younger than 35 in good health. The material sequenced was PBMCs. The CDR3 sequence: CASSEYGATVLTDTQYF. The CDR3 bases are TGTGCCAGCAGTGAATACGGCGCAACAGTCCTCACAGATACGCAGTATTTT.